The present T cell receptor beta chain was sequenced within a study of blood T cell repertoires in COVID-19. The V and J ends lost 0 bases and 13 bases, in that order; junction bases with no gene match: 2. CDR1 and CDR2 from the germline V gene are LGHDT and YNNKEL (reference sequence). The CDR3 spans 11 residues. Original data processing: Researchers report that nucleated cell counts were estimated from reference gene primer amplification. Measured with immunoSEQ multiplex PCR; TCRdb has only the in-frame clones, and not every one. V and J calls and clone size are given by that table; D and trimming were obtained from the DNA. The sample has more than 400,000 clones, about nine tenths seen once.

This receptor was identified in a man aged 18 to 30 who had recovered from COVID-19. The source material was PBMCs or T cells enriched from blood (not recorded which). This sequence joins TRBV3-1 (or the pseudogene TRBV3-2) and TRBJ2-7; the match to TRBD2 covers 8 bases. The DNA of the CDR3 is TGTGCCAGCAGCCAAGATGGGACTAGTTACTTC. It is translated as CASSQDGTSYF.